The 26 T cell receptor beta chains below were found in one sample sequenced in a study of shared clonotypes between healthy human individuals. Sequencing used immunoSEQ multiplex PCR; TCRdb keeps in-frame clones, though not all of them. The sample lists under 80,000 clones, 60% to 70% occurring once. Sequencing input: memory CD8+ T cells sorted from blood. Indicated subset: CD45RO+ cells pooled with CCR7-negative TemRA cells. The receptors were sampled from a man aged 30-40 years in good health.

The rearrangement joins TRBV19 to TRBJ1-5, with D uncertain. The CDR3 spans 15 residues. Germline V gene sequence: CDR1 LNHDA, CDR2 SQIVND (reference sequence). The V gene lost 3 bases and the J gene lost 4 bases, with 13 bases spanning the gap. CDR3 nucleotide sequence: TGTGCCAGTAGTATTAACGAGGGTCCGAATCAGCCCCAGCATTTT. Translation gives CASSINEGPNQPQHF.

This sequence joins TRBV18 and TRBJ1-2, with D perhaps matching TRBD1 (6 bases). Germline values: CDR1 KGHSH, CDR2 LQKENI. The CDR3 has 14 amino acids. Trimming took 6 bases from V and 2 from J, leaving 13 bases between them. This CDR3 reads CASSPGAGNYGYTF. The DNA for the CDR3 is TGTGCCAGCTCGCCGGGGGCAGGCAACTATGGCTACACCTTC.

The rearrangement uses TRBV11-1 and TRBJ2-5; D call uncertain. The germline CDR1 and CDR2 sequences are SGHAT and FQDESV (reference sequence). The V gene lost 1 base and the J gene lost 2 bases, with 11 bases spanning the gap. The CDR3 totals 15 residues. As DNA, the CDR3 is TGTGCCAGCAGCTTAGATCCCTACATACAAGAGACCCAGTACTTC. It codes for CASSLDPYIQETQYF.

The table lists this clone with many counts. The chain recombines TRBV27 with TRBJ2-6, with TRBD1 as a possible D gene (5 bases). The CDR3 contains 17 residues. The germline V gene has CDR1 MNHEY and CDR2 SMNVEV (reference sequence). Trimming removed 3 bases at V and 0 bases at J, with 12 bases between. CDR3 sequence (DNA): TGTGCCAGCAGTTTCGACAGAGAAACCTCTGGGGCCAACGTCCTGACTTTC. Amino acid sequence: CASSFDRETSGANVLTF.

This clone appeared many times. Other DNA variants within this sample encode the same CDR3. CDR3 in amino acids: CASSLSGNTIYF. DNA for the CDR3: TGTGCCAGCAGTTTATCCGGGAACACCATATATTTT. The chain is built from TRBV28 and TRBJ1-3; the D is unclear. V shed 1 base and J shed 7 bases, with 5 bases lying between them. The CDR3 is 12 residues long. From germline, CDR1 is MDHEN and CDR2 SYDVKM. The full variable domain, rest sourced from reference TRBV28 and TRBJ1-3, is DVKVTQSSRYLVKRTGEKVFLECVQDMDHENMFWYRQDPGLGLRLIYFSYDVKMKEKGDIPEGYSVSREKKERFSLILESASTNQTSMYLCASSLSGNTIYFGEGSWLTVV.

V is TRBV7-9 and J is TRBJ2-7, with TRBD1 matching over 10 bases. V lost 4 bases and J lost 7; bases outside the gene matches: 10. Germline V CDR1 and CDR2: SEHNR, FQNEAQ (reference sequence). This CDR3 spans 15 amino acids. CDR3 loop: CASSSGQGENLEQYF. CDR3 DNA sequence: TGTGCCAGCAGCTCCGGACAGGGGGAGAACTTGGAGCAGTACTTC. Looking up the rest from reference TRBV7-9 and TRBJ2-7 gives the full variable domain: DTGVSQNPRHKITKRGQNVTFRCDPISEHNRLYWYRQTLGQGPEFLTYFQNEAQLEKSRLLSDRFSAERPKGSFSTLEIQRTEQGDSAMYLCASSSGQGENLEQYFGPGTRLTVT.

This clone was seen a few times. This sequence joins TRBV27 and TRBJ2-7; D perhaps matches TRBD2 (6 bases). With 3 bases removed from V and 0 bases from J, the gap between germline ends came to 21 bases. CDR1 is MNHEY and CDR2 is SMNVEV in the germline V gene (reference sequence). The CDR3 runs 18 residues. CDR3 in amino acids: CASSFYPPGGSLSYEQYF. DNA for the CDR3: TGTGCCAGCAGTTTTTACCCCCCTGGGGGGTCCCTCTCCTACGAGCAGTACTTC.

The sample holds a few counts of this clone. This rearrangement joins TRBV6-4 to TRBJ2-3; D uncertain. Germline loops: CDR1 MRHNA, CDR2 SNTAGT. V was shortened by 0 bases and J by 1 base, with 8 bases between the two germline ends. CDR3 length: 15 residues. CDR3 loop: CASSDSSTGTDTQYF. CDR3 sequence (DNA): TGTGCCAGCAGTGACTCATCAACAGGCACAGATACGCAGTATTTT.

This chain connects TRBV28 to TRBJ1-2; D is unclear. Germline V gives CDR1 MDHEN, CDR2 SYDVKM. The V gene lost 2 bases and the J gene lost 0 bases, with 4 bases spanning the gap. The CDR3 is made up of 13 amino acids. CDR3 DNA: TGTGCCAGCAGTTTAGGCACTAACTATGGCTACACCTTC. Translated: CASSLGTNYGYTF.

The chain is built from TRBV7-7 and TRBJ2-2; D possibly matches TRBD1 or TRBD2 (5 bases each). Germline assignment: CDR1 SSHAT and CDR2 FNYEAQ (reference sequence). This CDR3 has 12 amino acids. In nucleotides, the CDR3 is TGTGCAATGGGGGCGAACACCGGGGAGCTGTTTTTT. Its protein product is CAMGANTGELFF. Complete variable domain (other parts from reference TRBV7-7 and TRBJ2-2): GAGVSQSPRYKVTKRGQDVTLRCDPISSHATLYWYQQALGQGPEFLTYFNYEAQPDKSGLPSDRFSAERPEGSISTLTIQRTEQRDSAMYRCAMGANTGELFFGEGSRLTVL.

As for this clone: The CDR3 carries no conserved terminal phenylalanine or tryptophan, so it likely arises from a read error. The limits of the CDR3 on the DNA are not certain, so only TCRdb's listed CDR3 is given. V gene TRBV6-1 combines with J gene TRBJ1-4. The CDR3 is 15 amino acids in total, end residues counted. CDR1 and CDR2 (germline): MNHNS, SASEGT. The CDR3 protein is CASSEARDGTCAFFV.

Comments on this clone: A read error may produce the germline difference seen at one junction end. The chain couples TRBV6-1 to TRBJ2-7; maybe TRBD2 (6 bases). Germline CDR1 is MNHNS and CDR2 is SASEGT. The CDR3 is 15 amino acids. As DNA, the CDR3 is TGTGCCATCAGTGACCCCGGGACTGGCTCCTACGAGCAGTACTTC. It codes for CAISDPGTGSYEQYF.

This clone is a singleton in its sample. The rearrangement uses TRBV25-1 and TRBJ2-3; TRBD2 matches 8 bases. This CDR3 has 15 amino acids. The ends lost 6 bases at V and 2 bases at J; junction bases unmatched: 7. Germline lookup yields CDR1 MGHDK and CDR2 SYGVNS. Here the CDR3 DNA reads TGTGCCAGCAGAAGAGCGGGAGAGTCCACAGATACGCAGTATTTT. Amino acids: CASRRAGESTDTQYF.

The chain carries TRBV6-1 and TRBJ1-4; D is unclear. The CDR3 extends over 14 amino acids. Germline CDR1 MNHNS, CDR2 SASEGT. V was trimmed by 4 bases and J by 4 bases, leaving 10 bases between them. In DNA, the CDR3 is TGTGCCAGCAGTGGCGGAGGCGGTAATGAAAAACTGTTTTTT. Its protein is CASSGGGGNEKLFF.

The CDR3 bases are TGTGCCAGCAGTCCACGACAGGGTAGGGAGCTGTTTTTT. It yields the protein CASSPRQGRELFF. The chain links TRBV6-1 to TRBJ2-2; 7 bases line up with TRBD1. With V trimmed by 5 bases and J by 9 bases, 6 bases remained unmatched. CDR3 length equals 13 residues. Germline values: CDR1 MNHNS, CDR2 SASEGT.

V and J are TRBV10-2 and TRBJ2-7; tentatively, D is TRBD1 (6 bases). Germline V CDR1 and CDR2: WSHSY, SAAADI. Trimming removed 10 bases from V and 2 bases from J, with 12 bases in between. The CDR3 totals 12 residues. The CDR3 DNA follows: TGCGCCACCCTGGACAGAACCTACGAGCAGTACTTC. It codes for CATLDRTYEQYF.

The J gene is TRBJ2-1, the V gene TRBV20-1; D uncertain. Germline V gives CDR1 DFQATT, CDR2 SNEGSKA (reference sequence). The CDR3 consists of 10 residues. Trimming pared 6 bases from V and 5 bases from J, leaving 5 bases between. The CDR3 coding sequence is TGCAGTGCCACCCACAATGAGCAGTTCTTC. Its translation: CSATHNEQFF.

At least ten counts were recorded for this clone. V gene TRBV7-2 combines with J gene TRBJ2-1, with 13 bases fitting TRBD2. The germline CDR1 and CDR2 sequences are SGHTA and FQGNSA. This CDR3 comprises 16 residues. After removal of 1 base from V and 4 bases from J, the junction contained 1 base not matched to a gene. The CDR3 DNA follows: TGTGCCAGCAGCTTAGAGGGACTAGCGGGATACAATGAGCAGTTCTTC. Its protein product is CASSLEGLAGYNEQFF. The full variable domain, its missing parts supplied by reference TRBV7-2 and TRBJ2-1, is GAGVSQSPSNKVTEKGKDVELRCDPISGHTALYWYRQSLGQGLEFLIYFQGNSAPDKSGLPSDRFSAERTGGSVSTLTIQRTQQEDSAVYLCASSLEGLAGYNEQFFGPGTRLTVL.

The V call is TRBV29-1, the J call TRBJ2-1, with D perhaps TRBD2 (5 bases). The germline gives CDR1 SQVTM, CDR2 ANQGSEA. The CDR3 has 14 amino acids. Trimming removed 3 bases at V and 2 bases at J, with 11 bases between. CDR3 amino acids: CSVDPRGTYNEQFF. CDR3 in DNA: TGCAGCGTTGACCCTCGGGGTACCTACAATGAGCAGTTCTTC.

V is TRBV19 and J is TRBJ2-4, with D possibly TRBD2 on 6 matching bases. The CDR3 extends over 18 amino acids. Germline loops: CDR1 LNHDA, CDR2 SQIVND (reference sequence). V was shortened by 1 base and J by 0 bases, with 16 bases between the two germline ends. The CDR3 loop reads CASSIVSGTLLAKNIQYF. The CDR3 DNA reads TGTGCCAGTAGTATAGTATCAGGGACTCTTCTAGCCAAAAACATTCAGTACTTC.

Many counts were recorded for this clone. This chain uses TRBV29-1 with TRBJ2-6, with TRBD2 as a possible D gene (6 bases). Germline CDR1 is SQVTM and CDR2 is ANQGSEA. V was cut by 3 bases and J by 0 bases, with 9 bases left in between. This CDR3 comprises 15 residues. In DNA form, the CDR3 reads TGCAGCGTTGAGGCGGGGACCTCTGGGGCCAACGTCCTGACTTTC. Translated: CSVEAGTSGANVLTF.

In its sample, this clone was seen many times. The chain has TRBV12-5 and TRBJ2-7, with D unresolved. The CDR3 runs to 15 residues. Germline lookup yields CDR1 LGHNT and CDR2 FRNRAP. Trimming removed 0 bases at V and 3 bases at J, with 12 bases between. The CDR3, as DNA: TGTGCTAGTGGTTTGGTTTGTCTCAGTTACTACGAGCAGTACTTC. It codes for CASGLVCLSYYEQYF. Full variable domain (outside the CDR3, taken from reference TRBV12-5 and TRBJ2-7): DARVTQTPRHKVTEMGQEVTMRCQPILGHNTVFWYRQTMMQGLELLAYFRNRAPLDDSGMPKDRFSAEMPDATLATLKIQPSEPRDSAVYFCASGLVCLSYYEQYFGPGTRLTVT.

This rearrangement joins TRBV7-9 to TRBJ2-7; TRBD2 agrees at 10 bases. Germline V lookup: CDR1 SEHNR, CDR2 FQNEAQ (reference sequence). Trimming removed 1 base from V and 5 bases from J; junction bases left unmatched: 14. The CDR3 loop spans 18 amino acids. CDR3 sequence reads: CASSLESPGLAGDNEQYF. In DNA form, the CDR3 reads TGTGCCAGCAGCTTAGAGTCCCCGGGGCTAGCGGGAGACAACGAGCAGTACTTC.

This clone came up a few times. The same CDR3 is also encoded by other DNA sequences in this sample. The chain has TRBV9 and TRBJ2-7; the D is unclear. The CDR3 covers 13 residues. The germline V and J ends were trimmed by 3 bases and 1 base, with 8 bases remaining between them. Per germline, CDR1 SGDLS and CDR2 YYNGEE. The CDR3 coding sequence is TGTGCCAGCAGCGGGCCCCTATCCTACGAGCAGTACTTC. Its translation is CASSGPLSYEQYF.

The gene calls are TRBV7-9 and TRBJ2-2; D not resolved. This CDR3 spans 14 amino acids. Germline CDR1 SEHNR, CDR2 FQNEAQ (reference sequence). Trimming left V 3 bases short and J 3 bases short, with 8 bases between. CDR3 in DNA: TGTGCCAGCAGCTTTTGGGCGGACACCGGGGAGCTGTTTTTT. Its protein product is CASSFWADTGELFF.

The V and J genes are TRBV4-2 and TRBJ2-2, with 8 bases lining up with TRBD1. This CDR3 comprises 14 residues. Germline CDR1 reads LGHNA; CDR2 reads YNFKEQ. V gave up 3 bases and J gave up 6 bases; unmatched junction bases: 3. CDR3 bases: TGTGCCAGCAGCCAGGACAGGGAGGCCGGGGAGCTGTTTTTT. Its translation: CASSQDREAGELFF.